Each of the 6 T cell receptor beta chains below was sequenced from the same sample in a study of cytotoxic CD8 clonotypes in ibrutinib-treated CLL. Here immunoSEQ multiplex PCR was the method, and the copy in TCRdb shows in-frame clones only, minus some. Of roughly 220,000 clones in the sample, about four fifths were seen once. Sequencing was performed on PBMCs, taken after 12 months of ibrutinib treatment. The origin of the receptors is a human donor with chronic lymphocytic leukemia.

The CDR3: CASTLKVEAFF. The DNA for the CDR3 is TGTGCCAGCACACTTAAGGTTGAAGCTTTCTTT. The genes are TRBV6-1 and TRBJ1-1, with no clear D. The V end was cut by 7 bases, the J end by 7 bases, with 10 bases between. The CDR3 length is 11 residues. CDR1 and CDR2 from the germline V gene are MNHNS and SASEGT.

The genes are TRBV5-1 and TRBJ2-3, with 8 positions matching TRBD2. With 7 bases clipped from V and 0 bases from J, the junction kept 28 bases outside the gene matches. Germline lookup yields CDR1 SGHRS and CDR2 YFSETQ. This CDR3 has 22 residues. The CDR3 DNA sequence: TGCGCCAGCCAAAGTTCGGGGACTAGTGCTCCCCGGCTCCTTCCTAGCACAGATACGCAGTATTTT. This encodes CASQSSGTSAPRLLPSTDTQYF. Drawing the rest from reference TRBV5-1 and TRBJ2-3, the complete variable domain is KAGVTQTPRYLIKTRGQQVTLSCSPISGHRSVSWYQQTPGQGLQFLFEYFSETQRNKGNFPGRFSGRQFSNSRSEMNVSTLELGDSALYLCASQSSGTSAPRLLPSTDTQYFGPGTRLTVL.

V and J are TRBV11-2 and TRBJ2-3; D might be TRBD1 or TRBD2, each matching 7 bases. The CDR3 consists of 17 residues. V dropped 4 bases and J dropped 4 bases, with 21 bases sitting between them. Germline values: CDR1 SGHAT, CDR2 FQNNGV. The CDR3 region is CASSSPIQGRGADTQYF. The CDR3 coding sequence is TGTGCCAGCAGCTCCCCCATACAGGGGAGGGGGGCAGATACGCAGTATTTT.

The chain links TRBV5-6 to TRBJ1-3; a possible D gene is TRBD1 (5 bases). With 3 bases removed from V and 4 bases from J, the gap between germline ends came to 8 bases. This CDR3 has 13 amino acids. From germline, CDR1 is SGHDT and CDR2 YYEEEE. The CDR3 sequence: CASSSTEGNTIYF. The CDR3 DNA sequence: TGTGCCAGCAGCTCGACAGAGGGAAACACCATATATTTT.

CDR3 protein: CASSYSRQGGSYEQYF. CDR3 bases: TGTGCCAGCAGTTACTCTCGCCAGGGTGGCTCCTACGAGCAGTACTTC. This chain joins TRBV6-5 and TRBJ2-7; perhaps TRBD1 as D (5 bases). Deletions cut 0 bases from V and 0 bases from J, with 12 bases between. The germline V gene encodes CDR1 MNHEY and CDR2 SVGAGI. The CDR3 totals 16 residues.

By share of the sample, this clone is medium-sized. The genes are TRBV18 and TRBJ1-3; tentative D call: TRBD1 (6 bases). V lost 3 bases to trimming and J lost 3 bases, with 21 bases between them. From germline, CDR1 is KGHSH and CDR2 LQKENI. The CDR3 has 18 amino acids. CDR3 DNA: TGTGCCAGCTCACCGGCGGTCAGGGGCAAGGGTCTTGGAAACACCATATATTTT. It is translated as CASSPAVRGKGLGNTIYF.